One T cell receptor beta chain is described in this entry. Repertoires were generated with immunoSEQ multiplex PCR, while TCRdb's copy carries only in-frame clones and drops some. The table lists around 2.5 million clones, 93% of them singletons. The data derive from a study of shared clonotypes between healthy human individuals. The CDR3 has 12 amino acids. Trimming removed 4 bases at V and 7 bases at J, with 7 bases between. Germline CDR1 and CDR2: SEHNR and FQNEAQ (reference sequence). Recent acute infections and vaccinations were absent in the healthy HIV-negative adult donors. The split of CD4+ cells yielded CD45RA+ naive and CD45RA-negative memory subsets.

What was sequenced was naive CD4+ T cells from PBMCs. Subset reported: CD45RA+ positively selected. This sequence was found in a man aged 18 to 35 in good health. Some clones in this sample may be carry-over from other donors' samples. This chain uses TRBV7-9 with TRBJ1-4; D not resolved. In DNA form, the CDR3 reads TGTGCCAGCAGCTGGCTCGGTGAAAAACTGTTTTTT. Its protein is CASSWLGEKLFF.